This TCR beta chain was observed in a study of blood T cell repertoires in COVID-19 (dated by TCRdb to 2018 to 2021). For context, the study as a whole: The collaborator samples originated in the United States, Italy and Spain and spanned the acute and convalescent phases of COVID-19. The material from the prospective study consisted of cDNA or gDNA derived from T cells, B-cell-depleted T cells, or PBMCs. Subjects who had been exposed to COVID-19, were actively infected with it, or had recovered from it provided the deeply sampled blood TCRbeta repertoires that made up the dataset. The repertoires were released in a freely available public database intended as a resource for research on the immune response to SARS-CoV-2. Samples were obtained from the ongoing ImmuneRACE study (first 160 participants) and from 1,254 subjects provided by 6 global collaborators. A de-identified subject ID, COVID-19 status, age in years and sex were almost always included in the sample metadata. Where available, HLA class I and class II types were taken from metadata supplied by the sample provider and were not determined by assay-based typing. Summary of the overall study and its limitations: Clinical and demographic metadata were provided uncurated, with the amount varying by source and participant.

TCRbeta CDR3 regions were amplified from genomic DNA using the immunoSEQ Assay, a bias-controlled multiplex PCR. The original methods were these. Within the assay, amplification of reference gene primers was used to estimate how many nucleated cells each sample contained. Sequence reads were collapsed and filtered to measure the absolute abundance of every unique TCRbeta CDR3 rearrangement. For each sample, productive Simpson clonality was calculated as the square root of Simpson's diversity index over productive rearrangements. TCRdb carries this immuneACCESS record with in-frame sequences only. Its versions omit some clonotypes, under half of them owing to an unresolved V gene in the studies checked, with the rest unexplained. Clone size and V and J calls were adopted from that table, with D and trimming inferred from the DNA. The sample table records 150,000 to 200,000 clones; 70% to 90% of these occur just once. The ten most abundant clones make up 2.5% to 3% of the sample.

Each collaborating institution followed its own protocols to collect whole blood in K2EDTA tubes. For TCRbeta analysis, collaborator samples were shipped as frozen whole blood, as isolated PBMCs, or as DNA extracted from either sample type. CDR1 and CDR2, per the germline V gene (reference sequence), are SEHNR and FQNEAQ. Spanning cysteine to phenylalanine, the CDR3 consists of 16 amino acids. The sequence is cut down to CDR3 DNA, 48 bases in frame from base 1. The germline ends are 18 bases apart after V is trimmed by 7 bases and J by 5 bases. Notes on this clone: This receptor's antigen is unknown. No per-base quality is available; no much larger clone lies one base away.

The sequence was obtained from a woman in her twenties or thirties with active or convalescent COVID-19. In this chain, TRBV7-9 is recombined with TRBJ1-6, with no reliable assignment of the D segment. The sequencing sample was made of peripheral blood. In nucleotides, the sequence is TGTGCCAGCAACAAAGGCGGCAGCTTAGATAATTCACCCCTCCACTTT. It specifies CASNKGGSLDNSPLHF.